This paragraph covers one T cell receptor (beta chain) sequence. The ends were cut back, 0 bases at V and 4 bases at J, with 13 bases in the middle. This CDR3 has 16 residues. From germline, CDR1 is SGHKS and CDR2 YYEKEE (reference sequence). Cohort allocation depended upon clinical history that participants reported. Two consecutive negative NP/OP PCR tests, clearance, or resolved symptoms defined Cohort 3 recovery. This sample was taken from a study of blood T cell repertoires in COVID-19. Study context: The United States, Italy and Spain were the sources of the acute and convalescent COVID-19 samples.

Per the authors' pipeline: Reference gene primers were amplified, and this amplification served to estimate nucleated cell counts. The assay was immunoSEQ multiplex PCR, and TCRdb's table has in-frame clones only and misses some. V and J calls and clone size are given by that table; D and trimming were obtained from the DNA. This repertoire shows 280,000 or so clones, around 85% found once; its top ten account for less than 2.5%. This chain joins TRBV5-5 and TRBJ2-2; D is perhaps TRBD1 (6 bases). The receptor was derived from a man aged 25-40 years who had recovered from COVID-19. Sequencing was performed on PBMCs or T cells enriched from blood (not recorded which). This chain's CDR3 is CASSLEQGPGTGELFF. CDR3 in DNA: TGTGCCAGCAGCTTGGAACAGGGACCCGGCACCGGGGAGCTGTTTTTT.